What follows describes a single TCR beta chain. Its antigen is still unknown. The data stem from a study of vaccination effects on CD4 cells after COVID-19. Overall study results and limits: Missing from the study were early post-infection timepoints, and its convalescent patients were few.

The CDR3 has 15 residues. Trimming cost V 2 bases and J 5 bases; bases outside gene matches: 4. The germline V gene encodes CDR1 LNHNV and CDR2 YYDKDF (reference sequence). Only in-frame clones appear in the TCRdb table, and some are missing; sequencing was by immunoSEQ multiplex PCR. The sample has under 80,000 clones, roughly 76% seen once; the top ten hold about 0.91%. Expansion of antigen-specific CD4+ T cells with viral peptide pools was carried out by the ViraFEST assay before sequencing. Following a roughly 10-day culture, CD4+ T cells were purified. Everyone in the study got two shots of either the BNT162b2 or mRNA-1273 vaccine. No vaccinee had earlier SARS-CoV-2 infection, and nucleocapsid antibodies were negative.

The receptor was derived from a human donor who received a COVID-19 vaccine. Sequencing was performed on CD4+ T cells from PBMCs cultured with HCoV-OC43 spike peptides, taken after COVID-19 vaccination. Noted subset: HCoV-OC43 spike overlapping peptide pool stimulation. The chain couples TRBV15 to TRBJ2-1, with 9 bases lining up with TRBD1. CDR3 sequence reads: CATSRPGQGNNEQFF. The CDR3, as DNA: TGTGCCACCAGCAGACCGGGACAGGGAAACAATGAGCAGTTCTTC.